This entry lists 17 T cell receptor beta chains sequenced from one sample in a study of cytomegalovirus exposure and HLA in healthy donors. The method was immunoSEQ multiplex PCR; TCRdb's version includes in-frame clones alone and lacks a portion of them. This table has some 200,000 clones, 75% to 95% appearing once. The sequenced material came from PBMCs. These receptors were obtained from a woman under 30 in good health and CMV-seronegative.

CDR3 DNA sequence: TGCGCCAGCAGCTTGGGAGCTAACTATGGCTACACCTTC. This gives the protein CASSLGANYGYTF. V and J are TRBV5-1 and TRBJ1-2; D gene unclear. Germline values: CDR1 SGHRS, CDR2 YFSETQ. Trimming took 0 bases from V and 0 from J, leaving 3 bases between them. The CDR3 spans 13 residues.

The chain is built from TRBV7-9 and TRBJ2-5; D ambiguous. Germline-derived CDR1 and CDR2 are SEHNR and FQNEAQ (reference sequence). V lost 2 bases and J lost 1, with 11 bases in between. CDR3 length: 15 amino acids. CDR3 loop: CASSLKRSFQETQYF. CDR3 DNA: TGTGCCAGCAGCTTAAAGCGAAGTTTCCAAGAGACCCAGTACTTC.

This chain uses TRBV15 with TRBJ2-3; 7 nucleotides agree with TRBD1. After removal of 7 bases from V and 3 bases from J, the junction contained 7 bases not matched to a gene. This CDR3 is built from 14 residues. Looked up from germline, CDR1 is LNHNV and CDR2 is YYDKDF (reference sequence). Written as DNA, the CDR3 is TGTGCCACCACCCGGGACAGCTTTACAGATACGCAGTATTTT. Amino acid sequence: CATTRDSFTDTQYF. The full variable domain, with the rest looked up from reference TRBV15 and TRBJ2-3, is DAMVIQNPRYQVTQFGKPVTLSCSQTLNHNVMYWYQQKSSQAPKLLFHYYDKDFNNEADTPDNFQSRRPNTSFCFLDIRSPGLGDTAMYLCATTRDSFTDTQYFGPGTRLTVL.

This chain connects TRBV12-5 to TRBJ1-1; TRBD1 is a possible D gene (5 bases). Trimming removed 5 bases from V and 7 bases from J, with 8 bases in between. Germline CDR1 LGHNT, CDR2 FRNRAP. The CDR3 is made up of 11 amino acids. This CDR3 reads CASGPGGEAFF. CDR3 nucleotide sequence: TGTGCTAGTGGTCCCGGGGGTGAAGCTTTCTTT. Together with reference TRBV12-5 and TRBJ1-1, the CDR3 gives the full variable domain: DARVTQTPRHKVTEMGQEVTMRCQPILGHNTVFWYRQTMMQGLELLAYFRNRAPLDDSGMPKDRFSAEMPDATLATLKIQPSEPRDSAVYFCASGPGGEAFFGQGTRLTVV.

The CDR3 nucleotides read TGCAGCGTCTCACCCTACGGACTAGCGGGAGTGGGCGAGCAGTACTTC. Encoded protein: CSVSPYGLAGVGEQYF. The rearrangement links TRBV29-1 to TRBJ2-7; 13 bases align to TRBD2. The J segment lost 6 bases and the V segment lost 6 bases, leaving 14 bases of the junction unmatched. The CDR3 sequence is 16 residues long. Germline V gene lookup returns CDR1 SQVTM and CDR2 ANQGSEA.

The chain carries TRBV10-3 and TRBJ1-2, with D hard to call. Germline lookup yields CDR1 ENHRY and CDR2 SYGVKD. The ends were cut back, 0 bases at V and 8 bases at J, with 10 bases in the middle. The length of the CDR3 is 13 residues. Written as DNA, the CDR3 is TGTGCCATCAGTGAGTCGGCCGGCGGGGGCTACACCTTC. This translates into CAISESAGGGYTF.

CDR3 nucleotide sequence: TGCGCCAGCAGCTTCGGGACTAGCCTGTGGTCCTACGAGCAGTACTTC. It codes for CASSFGTSLWSYEQYF. The V and J genes are TRBV5-1 and TRBJ2-7, with TRBD2 identical over 9 bases. Germline V gene data show CDR1 as SGHRS and CDR2 as YFSETQ. This CDR3 is built from 16 residues. V shed 2 bases and J 1 base; nucleotides not matched to a gene: 7.

V is TRBV12-5 and J is TRBJ1-5; maybe TRBD1 (6 bases). The germline gives CDR1 LGHNT, CDR2 FRNRAP. V shed 0 bases and J shed 5 bases, with 17 bases lying between them. The CDR3 covers 17 residues. The CDR3 loop is CASGLVGGRPGDQPQHF. The CDR3 DNA is TGTGCTAGTGGTTTGGTAGGAGGTCGGCCAGGGGATCAGCCCCAGCATTTT.

This clone appeared a single time. The chain joins TRBV30 to TRBJ2-7; TRBD2 matches at 8 bases. The CDR3 has 12 residues. The V gene end was trimmed by 4 bases and the J gene end by 3 bases; junction bases not matched to a gene: 2. The germline V gene has CDR1 GTSNPN and CDR2 SVGIG (reference sequence). The CDR3 DNA reads TGTGCCTGGATGGCGGGGGGCTACGAGCAGTACTTC. Translation: CAWMAGGYEQYF.

The chain couples TRBV7-9 to TRBJ1-1; TRBD1 might be the D (5 bases). The germline V and J ends were trimmed by 0 bases and 0 bases, with 8 bases remaining between them. CDR3 length: 15 amino acids. Per germline, CDR1 SEHNR and CDR2 FQNEAQ (reference sequence). CDR3 region: CASSLASGVNTEAFF. The CDR3 DNA reads as TGTGCCAGCAGCTTAGCGTCGGGGGTGAACACTGAAGCTTTCTTT.

The rearrangement links TRBV19 to TRBJ2-7; the D is unclear. The ends were cut back, 8 bases at V and 0 bases at J, with 17 bases in the middle. Looked up from germline, CDR1 is LNHDA and CDR2 is SQIVND (reference sequence). This CDR3 comprises 15 residues. The CDR3 bases are TGTGCCAGTTCAAGCCAACGCAAGTTCTCCTACGAGCAGTACTTC. Its translation: CASSSQRKFSYEQYF.

The chain combines TRBV2 with TRBJ2-6, with TRBD1 as a possible D gene (6 bases). The length of the CDR3 is 16 residues. Germline lookup yields CDR1 SNHLY and CDR2 FYNNEI. Trimming removed 4 bases at V and 2 bases at J, with 12 bases between. The CDR3 bases are TGTGCCAGCAGTGGGACAGCCTCGCCTGGGGCCAACGTCCTGACTTTC. It translates to CASSGTASPGANVLTF. The variable domain in full, completed from reference TRBV2 and TRBJ2-6, reads EPEVTQTPSHQVTQMGQEVILRCVPISNHLYFYWYRQILGQKVEFLVSFYNNEISEKSEIFDDQFSVERPDGSNFTLKIRSTKLEDSAMYFCASSGTASPGANVLTFGAGSRLTVL.

This clone has just a few counts. The chain is built from TRBV6-1 and TRBJ2-5; D gene uncertain. The germline gives CDR1 MNHNS, CDR2 SASEGT. The CDR3 length is 14 residues. Trimming cost V 3 bases and J 1 base, with 9 bases left between them. The CDR3 DNA follows: TGTGCCAGCAGTGAGGGCAGAACCCAAGAGACCCAGTACTTC. As protein: CASSEGRTQETQYF.

Points on this clone: Relative to the germline gene, one junction end is altered; a read error may explain this. DNA of the CDR3: TGTGCTAGCAGCAGAAGGAGGCGCATAAAAGAGACCCAGTACTTC. Encoded protein: CASSRRRRIKETQYF. J is TRBJ2-5 and V is TRBV7-7, with D possibly matching TRBD2 (5 bases). Germline CDR1 reads SSHAT; CDR2 reads FNYEAQ (reference sequence). The CDR3 has 15 residues.

The chain recombines TRBV5-1 with TRBJ2-5, with D uncertain. CDR1 SGHRS and CDR2 YFSETQ come from the germline V gene. V was pared by 1 base and J by 5 bases, with 12 bases between. This CDR3 is built from 14 residues. This CDR3 reads CASSLSRSSETQYF. For the CDR3, the DNA is TGCGCCAGCAGCTTGTCTAGGAGTTCGGAGACCCAGTACTTC. The entire variable domain, with the rest obtained from reference TRBV5-1 and TRBJ2-5, is as follows: KAGVTQTPRYLIKTRGQQVTLSCSPISGHRSVSWYQQTPGQGLQFLFEYFSETQRNKGNFPGRFSGRQFSNSRSEMNVSTLELGDSALYLCASSLSRSSETQYFGPGTRLLVL.

The count of this clone is one. The rearrangement links TRBV19 to TRBJ1-6, with 11 bases matching TRBD1. The J segment lost 7 bases and the V segment lost 9 bases, leaving 8 bases of the junction unmatched. The germline V gene has CDR1 LNHDA and CDR2 SQIVND (reference sequence). CDR3 length: 15 residues. CDR3 region: CASRTGGVRNSPLHF. The CDR3 DNA reads as TGTGCCAGCCGGACAGGGGGCGTTAGGAATTCACCCCTCCACTTT.

The chain carries TRBV28 and TRBJ2-7; 11 bases map to TRBD2. V lost 6 bases, J lost 3 bases, and 10 bases stayed unmatched. The germline V gene encodes CDR1 MDHEN and CDR2 SYDVKM. The length of the CDR3 is 16 residues. The CDR3: CASSSLTSGSFYEQYF. CDR3 sequence (DNA): TGTGCCAGCAGCTCTCTAACTAGCGGGAGTTTCTACGAGCAGTACTTC.